This T cell receptor beta chain was obtained from a study of tumor T cells in aggressive B-cell lymphoma. TCRdb's table, derived via immunoSEQ multiplex PCR, lists solely in-frame clones and lacks some. Of 8,900 or so clones listed, roughly 85% are singletons. The V end was cut by 0 bases, the J end by 3 bases, with 9 bases between. The CDR3 consists of 16 residues. CDR1 is LGHNA and CDR2 is YSLEER in the germline V gene. Sequenced sample: tumor tissue. The chain recombines TRBV4-3 with TRBJ1-6, with D uncertain. The TCR comes from an adult with diffuse large B cell lymphoma. The CDR3 here is CASSQEGDIYNSPLHF. The CDR3 DNA reads as TGCGCCAGCAGCCAAGAAGGCGACATCTATAATTCACCCCTCCACTTT.